The source of this T cell receptor (beta chain) is a study of radiotherapy plus CTLA-4 blockade in lung cancer. Sequenced by immunoSEQ multiplex PCR; TCRdb stores in-frame clones only, minus some. This repertoire shows tens of thousands of clones, 70% to 90% found once; its top ten account for about 27%. Looked up from germline, CDR1 is MGHRA and CDR2 is YSYEKL. V was shortened by 1 base and J by 6 bases, with 12 bases between the two germline ends. This CDR3 region has 15 residues. This specimen was peripheral blood, taken from a patient treated with radiotherapy plus ipilimumab. The gene calls are TRBV4-1 and TRBJ2-2; D is unclear. The receptor's source is a human donor with non-small cell lung cancer whose response to radiotherapy plus ipilimumab could not be evaluated. The CDR3 loop is CASSQVEQTPGELFF. In DNA form, the CDR3 reads TGCGCCAGCAGCCAAGTAGAACAGACCCCCGGGGAGCTGTTTTTT.